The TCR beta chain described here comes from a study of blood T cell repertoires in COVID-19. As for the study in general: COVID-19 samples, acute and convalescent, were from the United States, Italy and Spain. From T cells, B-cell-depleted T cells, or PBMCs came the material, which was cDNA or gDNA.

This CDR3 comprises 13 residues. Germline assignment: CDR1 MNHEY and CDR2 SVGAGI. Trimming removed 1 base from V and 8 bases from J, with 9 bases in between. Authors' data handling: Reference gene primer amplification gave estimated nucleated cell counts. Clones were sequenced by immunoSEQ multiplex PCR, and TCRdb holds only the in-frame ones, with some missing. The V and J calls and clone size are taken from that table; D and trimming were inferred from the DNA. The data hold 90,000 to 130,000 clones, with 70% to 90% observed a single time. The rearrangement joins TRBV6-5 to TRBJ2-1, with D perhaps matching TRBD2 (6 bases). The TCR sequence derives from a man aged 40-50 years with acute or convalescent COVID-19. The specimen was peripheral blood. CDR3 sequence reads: CASSYYGDYEQFF. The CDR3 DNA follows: TGTGCCAGCAGTTACTACGGGGACTATGAGCAGTTCTTC.